The sequence of this T cell receptor (beta chain) was determined in a study of metastatic and nonmetastatic thyroid tumors. Until they underwent thyroid surgery, no patient had received any treatment. The CDR3 spans 17 residues. The J segment lost 6 bases and the V segment lost 5 bases, leaving 16 bases of the junction unmatched. Germline CDR1 and CDR2: MNHNY and SVGAGI (reference sequence). By sample share, this clone is medium-sized. TCRdb re-called the PCR reads through MiXCR. This table has under 20,000 clones, 29% appearing once. Sequences were obtained from tumor tissue. V and J are TRBV6-6 and TRBJ2-3; TRBD1 agrees at 8 bases. This receptor was identified in a male donor with papillary thyroid cancer or a benign thyroid nodule (not recorded which). Some clones in this sample may be carry-over from other donors' samples. The CDR3 here is CASSPRRRQGLSDTQYF. The CDR3 region has the DNA TGTGCCAGCAGTCCTCGCCGCAGACAGGGGCTCTCGGATACGCAGTATTTT.